A selection of T cell receptor beta chains follows, all from one sample in a study of OX40 agonist ivuxolimab in advanced cancers. The method was immunoSEQ multiplex PCR; TCRdb's version includes in-frame clones alone and lacks a portion of them. In the table there are 30,000 to 35,000 clones, about 86% of which are singletons. The input for sequencing was CD4+ or CD8+ T cells sorted from blood, taken in a trial of the OX40 agonist ivuxolimab. These receptors were collected from an adult with an advanced solid tumor such as melanoma, head and neck, liver or kidney cancer. Each CDR3 is given with its conserved first and last residue. Fields, in order: J gene, V gene, clone size, D gene, CDR3 DNA, CDR3 protein. A D gene is named only where the DNA matches it firmly. Size values are once, few and many counts, or a class for expanded clones, and some rows have none.

J: TRBJ2-2
V: TRBV4-3
size: .
D: .
DNA: TGCGCCAGCAGCCAAGAAGCCGTGCGACCGAACATTGTGGCCGGGGAGCTGTTTTTT
CDR3: CASSQEAVRPNIVAGELFF

J: TRBJ2-7
V: TRBV27
size: .
D: TRBD2
DNA: TGTGCCAGCAGTTCCGCGACTAGCGGTACTTACGAGCAGTACTTC
CDR3: CASSSATSGTYEQYF

J: TRBJ2-7
V: TRBV19
size: .
D: .
DNA: TGTGCCAGTAGTAGTGGTTTTTCAGGGACCTCCTACGAGCAGTACTTC
CDR3: CASSSGFSGTSYEQYF

J: TRBJ2-5
V: TRBV5-6
size: .
D: .
DNA: TGTGCCAGCAGTGAGTCTAGCGCAGAGGTAGAGACCCAGTACTTC
CDR3: CASSESSAEVETQYF

J: TRBJ2-1
V: TRBV6-5
size: .
D: TRBD1
DNA: TGTGCCAGCAGGCCAGGGGGCAACAATGAGCAGTTCTTC
CDR3: CASRPGGNNEQFF

J: TRBJ1-5
V: TRBV6-1
size: .
D: .
DNA: TGTGCCAGCAGTGAAGCTGGGAAGGGGAGTCAGCCCCAGCATTTT
CDR3: CASSEAGKGSQPQHF

J: TRBJ1-3
V: TRBV9
size: .
D: .
DNA: TGTGCCAGCAGCGTAGGGGATGGAGGCGGAAACACCATATATTTT
CDR3: CASSVGDGGGNTIYF

J: TRBJ2-7
V: TRBV25-1
size: .
D: .
DNA: TGTGCCAGCAGTATCGCCGGGCTCGAGCAGTACTTC
CDR3: CASSIAGLEQYF

J: TRBJ2-7
V: TRBV28
size: .
D: .
DNA: TGTGCCAGCAGTTTTACGACCTACGAGCAGTACTTC
CDR3: CASSFTTYEQYF

J: TRBJ1-5
V: TRBV4-1
size: .
D: .
DNA: TGCGCCAGCAGCCATACAGGGCCCGTCAGCAATCAGCCCCAGCATTTT
CDR3: CASSHTGPVSNQPQHF

J: TRBJ1-5
V: TRBV15
size: .
D: .
DNA: TGTGCCACCAGCAGAGATCACTGGGTAGAGGATAGCAATCAGCCCCAGCATTTT
CDR3: CATSRDHWVEDSNQPQHF

J: TRBJ2-1
V: TRBV10-3
size: .
D: TRBD1
DNA: TGTGCCATCAGTGAGTCGGTTAGGACAGGGGCCTACAATGAGCAGTTCTTC
CDR3: CAISESVRTGAYNEQFF

J: TRBJ1-1
V: TRBV23-1
size: .
D: .
DNA: TGCGCCAGCAGTCGGCCGGGACGTTGCACTGAAGCTTTCTTT
CDR3: CASSRPGRCTEAFF

J: TRBJ1-5
V: TRBV28
size: once
D: .
DNA: TGTGCCAGCAGTTTAAATAAGGGGAGGCCCCAGCATTTT
CDR3: CASSLNKGRPQHF

J: TRBJ2-1
V: TRBV19
size: .
D: .
DNA: TGTGCCAGTAGTATCCCGGGCGCCTACAATGAGCAGTTCTTC
CDR3: CASSIPGAYNEQFF

J: TRBJ2-1
V: TRBV29-1
size: .
D: .
DNA: TGCAGCGTTGAAAGTGATAATGAGCAGTTCTTC
CDR3: CSVESDNEQFF

J: TRBJ1-5
V: TRBV5-6
size: .
D: TRBD1
DNA: TGTGCCAGCAGCTTTGACAGGGGACGCAATCAGCCCCAGCATTTT
CDR3: CASSFDRGRNQPQHF

J: TRBJ2-3
V: TRBV19
size: .
D: TRBD1
DNA: TGTGCCAGTATCGGGACAGGGGCTGGAACAGATACGCAGTATTTT
CDR3: CASIGTGAGTDTQYF

J: TRBJ2-1
V: TRBV6-5
size: .
D: .
DNA: TGTGCCAGCAGTCCCGGGGATGAGCAGTTCTTC
CDR3: CASSPGDEQFF

J: TRBJ1-1
V: TRBV27
size: .
D: .
DNA: TGTGCCAGCAGCCCCAACGGTAAAGCTGAAGCTTTCTTT
CDR3: CASSPNGKAEAFF

J: TRBJ2-1
V: TRBV19
size: .
D: .
DNA: TGTGCCAGTAGTATAGTGCCCGGCTCCTACAATGAGCAGTTCTTC
CDR3: CASSIVPGSYNEQFF

J: TRBJ1-1
V: TRBV28
size: .
D: .
DNA: TGTGCCAGCAGTTTATCACAGGGCACCACTGAAGCTTTCTTT
CDR3: CASSLSQGTTEAFF

J: TRBJ2-3
V: TRBV21-1
size: .
D: .
DNA: TGTGCCAGCAGCGTGGGGGTGTGCACAGATACGCAGTATTTT
CDR3: CASSVGVCTDTQYF

J: TRBJ2-5
V: TRBV10-3
size: .
D: .
DNA: TGTGCCATCAGTGAGTCGGGGGTAGGAGAGACCCAGTACTTC
CDR3: CAISESGVGETQYF

J: TRBJ2-3
V: TRBV10-2
size: .
D: .
DNA: TGCGCCAGCAGCCAAGGGAGGGATACGCAGTATTTT
CDR3: CASSQGRDTQYF

J: TRBJ1-1
V: TRBV5-4
size: .
D: TRBD1
DNA: TGTGCCAGCAGCTTGGGTCAGGGGGCTAACACTGAAGCTTTCTTT
CDR3: CASSLGQGANTEAFF

J: TRBJ1-1
V: TRBV27
size: .
D: .
DNA: TGTGCCAGCAGTATATCCGACACCCGGGAAGCTTTCTTT
CDR3: CASSISDTREAFF

J: TRBJ2-1
V: TRBV28
size: .
D: .
DNA: TGTGCCAGCGGCCCGGAGTTAGGGTACAATGAGCAGTTCTTC
CDR3: CASGPELGYNEQFF

J: TRBJ1-2
V: TRBV19
size: .
D: .
DNA: TGTGCCAGTAGTATGGATTGGAGACAGGATCTCTATGGCTACACCTTC
CDR3: CASSMDWRQDLYGYTF

J: TRBJ1-3
V: TRBV7-7
size: .
D: .
DNA: TGTGCCAGCAGCGCGCGTCCCACAGGGAATAACACCATATATTTT
CDR3: CASSARPTGNNTIYF

J: TRBJ1-3
V: TRBV27
size: .
D: .
DNA: TGTGCCAGCAGTTTATCAGTCTCCTCTGGAAACACCATATATTTT
CDR3: CASSLSVSSGNTIYF

J: TRBJ2-7
V: TRBV29-1
size: .
D: TRBD2
DNA: TGCAGCGTTGAGTTGACTAGCGGGAGGGCCAACTACGAGCAGTACTTC
CDR3: CSVELTSGRANYEQYF

J: TRBJ2-7
V: TRBV14
size: .
D: .
DNA: TGTGCCAGCAGTCCTACTTTTAGGACATCTTCCTACGAGCAGTACTTC
CDR3: CASSPTFRTSSYEQYF

J: TRBJ2-1
V: TRBV7-9
size: .
D: TRBD2
DNA: TGTGCCAGCAGCTTGGATAGCGGGAGGGGTAATGAGCAGTTCTTC
CDR3: CASSLDSGRGNEQFF

J: TRBJ1-3
V: TRBV9
size: .
D: .
DNA: TGTGCCAGCAGCGTAACCCGTGGGGGGATGGCTGGAAACACCATATATTTT
CDR3: CASSVTRGGMAGNTIYF

J: TRBJ1-2
V: TRBV7-9
size: .
D: TRBD1
DNA: TGTGCCAGCAGCCCCCGGACAGGCCTGACTAACTATGGCTACACCTTC
CDR3: CASSPRTGLTNYGYTF

J: TRBJ2-3
V: TRBV5-1
size: .
D: TRBD1
DNA: TGCGCCAGCAGCTTGGGAGACAGGGGTACAGATACGCAGTATTTT
CDR3: CASSLGDRGTDTQYF

J: TRBJ2-3
V: TRBV5-1
size: .
D: TRBD2
DNA: TGCGCCAGCAGCCCCCGTAGTAGCGGGACAGATACGCAGTATTTT
CDR3: CASSPRSSGTDTQYF

J: TRBJ2-5
V: TRBV10-3
size: .
D: .
DNA: TGTGCCATCAGTGACCCGAAGGGGGCGCGGGGAGAGACCCAGTACTTC
CDR3: CAISDPKGARGETQYF

J: TRBJ2-2
V: TRBV27
size: .
D: .
DNA: TGTGCCAGCAGCCCCAGGGGTCGGGCCGGGGAGCTGTTTTTT
CDR3: CASSPRGRAGELFF

J: TRBJ1-1
V: TRBV5-6
size: .
D: .
DNA: TGTGCCAGCAGCTTACCACAGGGTATACCTGAAGCTTTCTTT
CDR3: CASSLPQGIPEAFF

J: TRBJ2-5
V: TRBV9
size: .
D: .
DNA: TGTGCCAGCAGCTCTGGTACCCAAGAGACCCAGTACTTC
CDR3: CASSSGTQETQYF

J: TRBJ2-5
V: TRBV6-1
size: .
D: .
DNA: TGTGCCAGCAGTGAAGTTATAACAAGAAACCAAGAGACCCAGTACTTC
CDR3: CASSEVITRNQETQYF

J: TRBJ1-5
V: TRBV7-2
size: .
D: .
DNA: TGTGCCAGCAGCTTAGACGACCCTTATAGCAATCAGCCCCAGCATTTT
CDR3: CASSLDDPYSNQPQHF

J: TRBJ1-2
V: TRBV28
size: .
D: .
DNA: TGTGCCAGCACACCTTCTAGATATGGCTACACCTTC
CDR3: CASTPSRYGYTF

J: TRBJ2-2
V: TRBV11-3
size: .
D: .
DNA: TGTGCCAGCAGCTCCCTAGCGACTTCGAACACCGGGGAGCTGTTTTTT
CDR3: CASSSLATSNTGELFF

J: TRBJ1-1
V: TRBV28
size: .
D: .
DNA: TGTGCCAGCAGTTTAATGGGGGCAGGCACTGAAGCTTTCTTT
CDR3: CASSLMGAGTEAFF

J: TRBJ2-7
V: TRBV11-2
size: .
D: .
DNA: TGTGCCAGCAGCGGGGGAGCGGTTGGATTGACCTACGAGCAGTACTTC
CDR3: CASSGGAVGLTYEQYF

J: TRBJ2-7
V: TRBV27
size: .
D: .
DNA: TGTGCCAGCAGTTTCGGAGGGGGGGAGCAGTACTTC
CDR3: CASSFGGGEQYF

J: TRBJ1-1
V: TRBV27
size: .
D: .
DNA: TGTGCCAGCAGTTTATTGAGCGGGAACACTGAAGCTTTCTTT
CDR3: CASSLLSGNTEAFF

J: TRBJ1-2
V: TRBV4-1
size: .
D: .
DNA: TGCGCCAGCAGCCAAAAACTACAGGGAGCCCCTAACTATGGCTACACCTTC
CDR3: CASSQKLQGAPNYGYTF

J: TRBJ1-2
V: TRBV5-1
size: .
D: .
DNA: TGCGCCAGCAGAGAGTCCGGGGCAGCAGATGGCTACACCTTC
CDR3: CASRESGAADGYTF

J: TRBJ2-3
V: TRBV21-1
size: .
D: .
DNA: TGTGCCAGCACTCCGACTAGCGGGGATAACACAGATACGCAGTATTTT
CDR3: CASTPTSGDNTDTQYF

J: TRBJ1-1
V: TRBV28
size: .
D: .
DNA: TGTGCCAGCAGTTTTGCAGGGTCAGGTGCTGAAGCTTTCTTT
CDR3: CASSFAGSGAEAFF

J: TRBJ2-1
V: TRBV23-1
size: .
D: .
DNA: TGCGCCAGTAGTAAGGACAGGGTAGACGAACTAGCGGAGCTACCTTACAATGAGCAGTTCTTC
CDR3: CASSKDRVDELAELPYNEQFF

J: TRBJ2-7
V: TRBV5-6
size: .
D: .
DNA: TGTGCCAGCAGCTTGGTAGCCAGAAACTACGAGCAGTACTTC
CDR3: CASSLVARNYEQYF

J: TRBJ2-7
V: TRBV11-2
size: .
D: .
DNA: TGTGCCAGCAGCTTAAGGGGGAGGCGGAACGAGCAGTACTTC
CDR3: CASSLRGRRNEQYF

J: TRBJ1-4
V: TRBV7-9
size: .
D: .
DNA: TGTGCCAGCAGGGGGGACGGTGATGAAAAACTGTTTTTT
CDR3: CASRGDGDEKLFF

J: TRBJ2-3
V: TRBV4-1
size: .
D: .
DNA: TGCGCCAGCAGCCAAGATCCTGTACCCGCAGATACGCAGTATTTT
CDR3: CASSQDPVPADTQYF